The source of this T cell receptor (beta chain) is a study of blood T cells in healthy people across ages. Then a second PCR, running about 7 to 11 cycles, was carried out with a sample-barcoded 5' primer and a J-beta primer mix. From the 5' RACE reads, TCRdb called clonotypes with MiXCR, one entry per CDR3 protein. The sample consists of roughly 1.5 million distinct CDR3 sequences, 40% to 45% of them appearing once. This CDR3 comprises 14 residues. The V end lost 5 bases, the J end lost 1 base, and 12 bases lay between the germline ends. Germline V lookup: CDR1 DFQATT, CDR2 SNEGSKA (reference sequence).

The sample consisted of blood. The chain uses TRBV20-1 and TRBJ1-3; D might be TRBD1 (5 bases). The TCR was taken from a woman between 18 and 29 years old in good health. The CDR3 DNA reads TGCAGTGCTCGGGGCGGGCGGTCTGGAAACACCATATATTTT. Protein sequence: CSARGGRSGNTIYF.